This is a list of T cell receptor beta chains from one sample in a study of long-term antiretroviral therapy in people with HIV. Generated by immunoSEQ multiplex PCR, the TCRdb table keeps only in-frame clones and is missing some. The table includes 25,000 to 30,000 clones, 70% to 90% detected once. Sequencing used unsorted PBMCs, obtained 1.8 years after starting antiretroviral therapy. These receptors all stem from a woman between 18 and 29 years old with HIV. CDR3s include the opening cysteine and the closing phenylalanine or tryptophan. The D gene is left open where the match is weak. Rows give clone size only sometimes, using once, few, many, or a class for an expanded clone.

V gene: TRBV7-9; D gene: .; J gene: TRBJ1-5; clone size: .; CDR3 DNA: TGTGCCAGCAGCTCGGACACCAATCAGCCCCAGCATTTT; CDR3 protein: CASSSDTNQPQHF
V gene: TRBV27; D gene: .; J gene: TRBJ2-5; clone size: .; CDR3 DNA: TGTGCCAGCAGTTTGGGTCCAAACTTCACCCAGTACTTC; CDR3 protein: CASSLGPNFTQYF
V gene: TRBV28; D gene: TRBD2; J gene: TRBJ2-1; clone size: .; CDR3 DNA: TGTGCCAGCAGTCTGGTGACCTTACTAGCGGATGAGCAGTTCTTC; CDR3 protein: CASSLVTLLADEQFF
V gene: TRBV4-3; D gene: TRBD2; J gene: TRBJ2-1; clone size: .; CDR3 DNA: TGCGCCAGCAGCCAAGGACTAGCGCCGAGCTCCTACAATGAGCAGTTCTTC; CDR3 protein: CASSQGLAPSSYNEQFF
V gene: TRBV27; D gene: TRBD2; J gene: TRBJ2-1; clone size: .; CDR3 DNA: TGTGCCAGCAGTCCCCGTATCCGGGAGGTGCAGTTCTTC; CDR3 protein: CASSPRIREVQFF
V gene: TRBV6-6; D gene: .; J gene: TRBJ2-1; clone size: .; CDR3 DNA: TGTGCCAGCAGTTACTCAACCGACAGAAATGAGCAGTTCTTC; CDR3 protein: CASSYSTDRNEQFF
V gene: TRBV18; D gene: TRBD1; J gene: TRBJ1-2; clone size: .; CDR3 DNA: TGTGCCAGCTCCCCCACCGAGACAGGGGCCATTAGTGGCTACACCTTC; CDR3 protein: CASSPTETGAISGYTF
V gene: TRBV4-1; D gene: TRBD2; J gene: TRBJ2-7; clone size: once; CDR3 DNA: TGCGCCAGCAGCCAAGGTCAACTAGCGTCCAACGAGCAGTACTTC; CDR3 protein: CASSQGQLASNEQYF
V gene: TRBV6-6; D gene: .; J gene: TRBJ1-4; clone size: .; CDR3 DNA: TGTGCCAGCAGTTGGGGGGAAAAACTGTTTTTT; CDR3 protein: CASSWGEKLFF
V gene: TRBV10-1; D gene: .; J gene: TRBJ2-5; clone size: .; CDR3 DNA: TGCGCCAGCAGAGATGACGGTAGGGAAGAGACCCAGTACTTC; CDR3 protein: CASRDDGREETQYF
V gene: TRBV28; D gene: .; J gene: TRBJ1-1; clone size: .; CDR3 DNA: TGTGCCAGCGTCCGGGCTGGGGGGCCTGAAGCTTTCTTT; CDR3 protein: CASVRAGGPEAFF
V gene: TRBV7-9; D gene: .; J gene: TRBJ1-1; clone size: .; CDR3 DNA: TGTGCCAGCAGCGAAGCTTTCTTT; CDR3 protein: CASSEAFF
V gene: TRBV19; D gene: TRBD2; J gene: TRBJ2-1; clone size: .; CDR3 DNA: TGTGCCAGTAGTGCCGAACTAGCGGGAGTTATATCTTCCGCCCAAGGGGTGCAGTTCTTC; CDR3 protein: CASSAELAGVISSAQGVQFF
V gene: TRBV7-9; D gene: TRBD1; J gene: TRBJ1-4; clone size: .; CDR3 DNA: TGTGCCAGCAGCTTCTCAGTATGGACAGGGGGCGTTGGTGATGAAAAACTGTTTTTT; CDR3 protein: CASSFSVWTGGVGDEKLFF
V gene: TRBV2; D gene: .; J gene: TRBJ1-1; clone size: .; CDR3 DNA: TGTGTCTCGGCTGAAGCTTTCTTT; CDR3 protein: CVSAEAFF
V gene: TRBV5-1; D gene: .; J gene: TRBJ2-5; clone size: .; CDR3 DNA: TGCGCCAGCAGCTTGGGAGGACCAAACCAAGAGACCCAGTACTTC; CDR3 protein: CASSLGGPNQETQYF
V gene: TRBV9; D gene: .; J gene: TRBJ2-1; clone size: .; CDR3 DNA: TGTGCCAGCAGCGTAGATACGGGGGAGCAGTTCTTC; CDR3 protein: CASSVDTGEQFF